What follows are 25 T cell receptor beta chains derived from one specimen sequenced in a study of blood T cell repertoires in COVID-19. Measured with immunoSEQ multiplex PCR; TCRdb has only the in-frame clones, and not every one. The sample contains 250,000 to 350,000 clones, approximately 87% of which appear only once. The sequenced sample was peripheral blood. The receptors derive from a woman in her forties or fifties with active or convalescent COVID-19.

The chain's CDR3 is CASSLDSGGARATDTQYF. In nucleotides, the CDR3 is TGTGCCAGCAGCTTGGACAGCGGGGGGGCTCGGGCCACAGATACGCAGTATTTT. The genes are TRBV5-4 and TRBJ2-3; 10 bases are shared with TRBD2. The CDR3 has 18 amino acids. Trimming cost V 0 bases and J 2 bases; bases outside gene matches: 9. The germline CDR1 and CDR2 sequences are SGHNT and YYREEE (reference sequence).

The rearrangement uses TRBV18 and TRBJ2-5; no firm D call. Germline CDR1 reads KGHSH; CDR2 reads LQKENI. The V and J ends lost 3 bases and 1 base respectively, with 6 bases between them. The CDR3 runs to 13 residues. The CDR3 coding sequence is TGTGCCAGCTCACCCCTACGCCAAGAGACCCAGTACTTC. This sequence encodes CASSPLRQETQYF.

V usage is TRBV4-2 and J usage is TRBJ2-3, with 14 bases fitting TRBD2. V lost 4 bases and J lost 10; bases outside the gene matches: 7. This CDR3 has 15 amino acids. From germline, CDR1 is LGHNA and CDR2 YNFKEQ. For the CDR3, the DNA is TGTGCCAGCAGCCCGACTAGCGGGGGGGCCTCTGCGCAGTATTTT. Protein product: CASSPTSGGASAQYF.

This clone was counted a single time. As DNA, the CDR3 is TGTGCCAGCTCACCACCCCGCGGGGGCCGGAATGAGCAGTTCTTC. This gives the protein CASSPPRGGRNEQFF. The V call is TRBV18, the J call TRBJ2-1; a possible D gene is TRBD2 (7 bases). The CDR3 covers 15 residues. The germline V gene encodes CDR1 KGHSH and CDR2 LQKENI. Trimming removed 0 bases at V and 7 bases at J, with 13 bases between.

The chain joins TRBV27 to TRBJ2-3; TRBD2 matches at 11 bases. Germline-derived CDR1 and CDR2 are MNHEY and SMNVEV (reference sequence). The trim removed 0 bases at V and 6 bases at J, leaving 11 bases unmatched. This CDR3 is 18 amino acids long. CDR3 coding DNA: TGTGCCAGCAGTTTATCAAGTCTAGCGGGGGGACCTAGGGATACGCAGTATTTT. Translation gives CASSLSSLAGGPRDTQYF.

The chain links TRBV5-1 to TRBJ2-7, with D possibly being TRBD1 (5 bases). Germline V CDR1 and CDR2: SGHRS, YFSETQ. Trimming took 4 bases from V and 2 from J, leaving 7 bases between them. This CDR3 comprises 12 residues. The CDR3 region is CASSKTAYEQYF. As DNA, the CDR3 is TGCGCCAGCAGCAAGACAGCCTACGAGCAGTACTTC.

The chain links TRBV3-1 (or the pseudogene TRBV3-2) to TRBJ2-1, with 10 nucleotides matching TRBD2. Trimming took 0 bases from V and 3 from J; bases not matched to a gene: 5. The germline gives CDR1 LGHDT, CDR2 YNNKEL (reference sequence). The CDR3 consists of 17 residues. The CDR3 sequence is CASSQDQTSGLYNEQFF. Here the CDR3 DNA reads TGTGCCAGCAGCCAAGATCAGACTAGCGGGCTCTACAATGAGCAGTTCTTC.

The chain links TRBV4-3 to TRBJ1-3; 7 positions agree with TRBD1. Germline V gene data show CDR1 as LGHNA and CDR2 as YSLEER. V shed 5 bases and J 6 bases; nucleotides not matched to a gene: 13. CDR3 length: 16 amino acids. CDR3 amino acids: CASSSGTVGAENTIYF. The CDR3 DNA reads as TGCGCCAGCAGCTCTGGGACAGTTGGGGCTGAAAACACCATATATTTT.

This rearrangement joins TRBV7-2 to TRBJ2-3; 8 nucleotides agree with TRBD2. CDR1 is SGHTA, CDR2 FQGNSA, per germline. CDR3 length: 16 amino acids. V trimming: 3 bases; J trimming: 0 bases; junction bases outside the gene matches: 5. The CDR3 region is CASSFRGGASTDTQYF. The CDR3 DNA is TGTGCCAGCAGCTTTCGGGGGGGAGCTAGCACAGATACGCAGTATTTT.

V is TRBV2 and J is TRBJ1-2, with D unclear. This CDR3 comprises 13 residues. The V gene's germline CDR1 is SNHLY and CDR2 FYNNEI. With 3 bases removed from V and 4 bases from J, the gap between germline ends came to 9 bases. CDR3 loop: CASSEGGVYGYTF. Written as DNA, the CDR3 is TGTGCCAGCAGTGAGGGAGGCGTCTATGGCTACACCTTC.

This clone showed up just a few times. The V call is TRBV12-5, the J call TRBJ1-2, with D hard to call. The V and J ends lost 7 bases and 3 bases respectively, with 9 bases between them. From germline, CDR1 is LGHNT and CDR2 FRNRAP. This CDR3 has 12 amino acids. The DNA of the CDR3 is TGTGCTAGTGTCAGAGGTGACTATGGCTACACCTTC. It is translated as CASVRGDYGYTF.

The rearrangement joins TRBV6-5 to TRBJ1-1, with D possibly matching TRBD1 (6 bases). Between the trimmed V and J ends, which lost 8 bases and 10 bases, there was a span of 11 bases. This CDR3 region has 10 residues. Per germline, CDR1 MNHEY and CDR2 SVGAGI. For the CDR3, the DNA is TGTGCCAGCGGCGGGGGGCTAGCTTTCTTT. It is translated as CASGGGLAFF.

The genes are TRBV9 and TRBJ2-3; D is unclear. From germline, CDR1 is SGDLS and CDR2 YYNGEE. V lost 2 bases to trimming and J lost 3 bases, with 7 bases between them. The length of the CDR3 is 13 residues. For the CDR3, the DNA is TGTGCCAGCAGCGTGTATGAGACAGATACGCAGTATTTT. As protein: CASSVYETDTQYF.

This clone was detected only once. The chain has TRBV18 and TRBJ1-5; D possibly corresponds to TRBD1 (5 bases). V lost 3 bases and J 7 bases, leaving 10 bases between the germline ends. The germline V gene has CDR1 KGHSH and CDR2 LQKENI. The CDR3 length is 13 residues. The CDR3 region has the DNA TGTGCCAGCTCACCGGCGCAGGGCCAGCCCCAGCATTTT. Protein sequence: CASSPAQGQPQHF.

The chain recombines TRBV2 with TRBJ1-1; D is ambiguous. This CDR3 comprises 14 residues. Looked up from germline, CDR1 is SNHLY and CDR2 is FYNNEI. Trimming left V 6 bases short and J 6 bases short, with 17 bases between. The CDR3 protein is CASSRGLIGPEAFF. CDR3 bases: TGTGCCAGCAGCAGAGGGTTGATTGGACCTGAAGCTTTCTTT.

The rearrangement joins TRBV10-3 to TRBJ1-2, with 10 bases that match TRBD1. J gave up 6 bases and V 6 bases, and 4 bases lay outside the gene matches. Germline V gives CDR1 ENHRY, CDR2 SYGVKD. The CDR3 loop spans 13 amino acids. The DNA of the CDR3 is TGTGCCATCAGCTACGACAGGGGGCATGGCTACACCTTC. It yields the protein CAISYDRGHGYTF.

The rearrangement joins TRBV5-1 to TRBJ1-1; D possibly corresponds to TRBD1 (6 bases). The CDR3 covers 13 residues. CDR1 and CDR2 from the germline V gene are SGHRS and YFSETQ. Trimming cost V 3 bases and J 1 base, with 7 bases left between them. The CDR3 DNA follows: TGCGCCAGCAGCTCACAGGGGAACACTGAAGCTTTCTTT. This gives the protein CASSSQGNTEAFF.

This chain uses TRBV7-2 with TRBJ1-4, with a possible D match to TRBD1 (6 bases). Germline CDR1 reads SGHTA; CDR2 reads FQGNSA. This CDR3 spans 16 amino acids. Trimming removed 6 bases from V and 8 bases from J, with 22 bases in between. The CDR3 DNA sequence: TGTGCCAGCAGTTTGAATCCGGGACACTTTGAGGAAAAACTGTTTTTT. Protein: CASSLNPGHFEEKLFF.

The V and J genes are TRBV7-3 and TRBJ2-7, with a possible D match to TRBD2 (6 bases). Germline CDR1 reads SGHTA; CDR2 reads FQGTGA. CDR3 length: 16 amino acids. V was trimmed by 5 bases and J by 4 bases, leaving 21 bases between them. In DNA form, the CDR3 reads TGTGCCAGCAGCCCTACTGGGTTAGCGGCCTCTTACGAGCAGTACTTC. This translates into CASSPTGLAASYEQYF.

This clone was counted a few times. This chain connects TRBV11-2 to TRBJ2-7, with no clear D. The V gene's germline CDR1 is SGHAT and CDR2 FQNNGV. This CDR3 spans 15 amino acids. The V end was cut by 1 base, the J end by 2 bases, with 12 bases between. CDR3 amino acids: CASSLVKQVPYEQYF. CDR3 nucleotide sequence: TGTGCCAGCAGCTTAGTTAAGCAGGTTCCCTACGAGCAGTACTTC. The full variable domain, rest sourced from reference TRBV11-2 and TRBJ2-7, is EAGVAQSPRYKIIEKRQSVAFWCNPISGHATLYWYQQILGQGPKLLIQFQNNGVVDDSQLPKDRFSAERLKGVDSTLKIQPAKLEDSAVYLCASSLVKQVPYEQYFGPGTRLTVT.

The V call is TRBV5-1, the J call TRBJ2-6; TRBD1 might be the D (6 bases). This CDR3 contains 18 residues. CDR1 and CDR2 (germline): SGHRS, YFSETQ. Trimming removed 0 bases from V and 0 bases from J, with 13 bases in between. The CDR3 DNA reads TGCGCCAGCAGCTTGGAAGGGGGATGGGTCTCTGGGGCCAACGTCCTGACTTTC. Its translation: CASSLEGGWVSGANVLTF.

The chain employs TRBV28 and TRBJ2-7; 9 bases are a match to TRBD2. V was pared by 8 bases and J by 2 bases, with 7 bases of the junction left unmatched. The germline CDR1 and CDR2 sequences are MDHEN and SYDVKM. The CDR3 sequence is 14 residues long. CDR3 sequence reads: CASGPSGTTYEQYF. The DNA for the CDR3 is TGTGCCAGCGGCCCTAGCGGGACAACCTACGAGCAGTACTTC.

The CDR3 sequence: CASSSLSLPSSYNEQFF. CDR3 in DNA: TGTGCCAGCAGCTCCCTTAGTTTACCTAGCTCCTACAATGAGCAGTTCTTC. This rearrangement joins TRBV7-6 to TRBJ2-1; D gene ambiguous. With 4 bases removed from V and 0 bases from J, the gap between germline ends came to 16 bases. The length of the CDR3 is 17 residues. From germline, CDR1 is SGHVS and CDR2 FNYEAQ.

The chain combines TRBV29-1 with TRBJ2-5, with a weak D call TRBD1 (5 bases). Germline lookup yields CDR1 SQVTM and CDR2 ANQGSEA. V was clipped by 7 bases and J by 7 bases, with 19 bases between them. The CDR3 loop spans 13 amino acids. CDR3 amino acids: CSAHDRTPGTQYF. As DNA, the CDR3 is TGCAGCGCCCATGACAGAACCCCGGGGACCCAGTACTTC.

The V call is TRBV5-1, the J call TRBJ2-7; weak D call: TRBD1 (6 bases). This CDR3 is built from 12 residues. Trimming shortened V by 4 bases and J by 7 bases, and 12 bases separated the two germline ends. CDR1 is SGHRS, CDR2 YFSETQ, per germline. CDR3 protein: CASSVQGREQYF. The CDR3 coding sequence is TGCGCCAGCAGCGTACAGGGAAGAGAGCAGTACTTC.